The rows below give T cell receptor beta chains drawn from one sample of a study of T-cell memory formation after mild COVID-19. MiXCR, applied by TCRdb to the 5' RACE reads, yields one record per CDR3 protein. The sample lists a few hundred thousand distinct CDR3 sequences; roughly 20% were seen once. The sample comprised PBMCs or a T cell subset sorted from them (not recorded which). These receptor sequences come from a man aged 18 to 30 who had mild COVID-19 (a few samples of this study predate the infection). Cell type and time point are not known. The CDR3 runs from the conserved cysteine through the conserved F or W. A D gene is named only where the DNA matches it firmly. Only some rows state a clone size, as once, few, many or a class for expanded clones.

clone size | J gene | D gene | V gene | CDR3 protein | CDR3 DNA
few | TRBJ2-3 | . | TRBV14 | CASSQSGPGDTQYF | TGTGCCAGCAGCCAATCGGGTCCAGGGGATACGCAGTATTTT
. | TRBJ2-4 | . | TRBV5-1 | CASARGVQAKNIQYF | TGCGCCAGTGCTCGCGGGGTTCAAGCCAAAAACATTCAGTACTTC
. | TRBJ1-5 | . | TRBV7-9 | CATRRMAGSNQPQHF | TGTGCCACCCGGCGGATGGCCGGCAGCAATCAGCCCCAGCATTTT
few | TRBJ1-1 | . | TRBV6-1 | CASILGEGGMNTEAFF | TGTGCCAGCATCCTCGGGGAGGGGGGCATGAACACTGAAGCTTTCTTT
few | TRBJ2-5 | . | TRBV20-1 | CSARDQQETQYF | TGCAGTGCTAGAGATCAGCAAGAGACCCAGTACTTC
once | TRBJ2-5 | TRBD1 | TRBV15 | CATSFPGQGQETQYF | TGTGCCACCAGCTTTCCGGGACAGGGACAAGAGACCCAGTACTTC
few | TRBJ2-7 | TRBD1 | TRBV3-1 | CASSLRQGAAYEQYF | TGTGCCAGCAGCCTTCGACAGGGGGCTGCCTACGAGCAGTACTTC
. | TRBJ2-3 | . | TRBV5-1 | CASSLVPADTQYF | TGCGCCAGCAGCTTGGTCCCCGCGGATACGCAGTATTTT
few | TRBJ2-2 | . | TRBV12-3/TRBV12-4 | CASSWRQGSTGELFF | TGTGCCAGCAGTTGGAGGCAGGGGAGCACCGGGGAGCTGTTTTTT
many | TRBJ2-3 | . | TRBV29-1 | CSVVSHEKDAQYF | TGCAGCGTTGTATCACATGAGAAAGATGCGCAGTATTTT
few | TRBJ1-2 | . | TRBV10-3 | CAISVSGAGDGYTF | TGTGCCATCAGTGTATCGGGGGCAGGGGACGGCTACACCTTC
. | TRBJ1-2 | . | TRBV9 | CASSEGGSQSYTF | TGTGCCAGCAGCGAGGGGGGGTCTCAGAGCTACACCTTC
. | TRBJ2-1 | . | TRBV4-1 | CASSQVGAGPRVEQFF | TGCGCCAGCAGCCAAGTAGGTGCGGGGCCCCGGGTTGAGCAGTTCTTC
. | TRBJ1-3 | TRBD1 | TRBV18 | CASSPPTGGRRGNTIYF | TGTGCCAGCTCCCCTCCTACAGGGGGCCGGAGAGGAAACACCATATATTTT
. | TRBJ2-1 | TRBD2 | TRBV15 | CATSSLAGGNNEQFF | TGTGCCACCAGCAGTTTAGCGGGGGGAAACAATGAGCAGTTCTTC
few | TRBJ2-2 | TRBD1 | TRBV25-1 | CASGDRSNTGELFF | TGTGCCAGCGGGGACAGATCGAACACCGGGGAGCTGTTTTTT
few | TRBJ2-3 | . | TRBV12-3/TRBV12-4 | CASTEARGSTDTQYF | TGTGCCAGCACCGAGGCTAGGGGGAGCACAGATACGCAGTATTTT
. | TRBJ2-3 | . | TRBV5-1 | CASSFEGFTDTQYF | TGCGCCAGCAGCTTTGAGGGCTTCACAGATACGCAGTATTTT
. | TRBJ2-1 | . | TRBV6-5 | CASSYVVRGEQFF | TGTGCCAGCAGTTACGTCGTTCGGGGTGAGCAGTTCTTC
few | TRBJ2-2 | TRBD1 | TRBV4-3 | CASSHLTGSTGELFF | TGCGCCAGCAGCCATTTGACAGGGTCCACCGGGGAGCTGTTTTTT
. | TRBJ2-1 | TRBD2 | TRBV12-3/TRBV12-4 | CASSQGRASGDEQFF | TGTGCCAGCAGTCAGGGGCGGGCTAGCGGGGATGAGCAGTTCTTC
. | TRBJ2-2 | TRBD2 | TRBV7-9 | CASSPRGVRDTGELFF | TGTGCCAGCAGCCCCCGGGGGGTTCGGGACACCGGGGAGCTGTTTTTT
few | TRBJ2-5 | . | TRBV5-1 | CASSAFTGAETQYF | TGCGCCAGCAGCGCGTTTACTGGAGCAGAGACCCAGTACTTC
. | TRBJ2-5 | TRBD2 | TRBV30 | CARDGGGAIETQYF | TGTGCCCGAGACGGCGGGGGGGCTATAGAGACCCAGTACTTC
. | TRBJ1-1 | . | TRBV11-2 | CASSLTAGDTEAFF | TGTGCCAGCAGCTTAACTGCAGGTGACACTGAAGCTTTCTTT
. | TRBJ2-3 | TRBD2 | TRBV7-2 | CASRPTAGGREDTQYF | TGTGCCAGCAGACCCACCGCGGGGGGGCGTGAAGATACGCAGTATTTT
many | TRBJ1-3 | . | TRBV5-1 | CASSTYTGSGNTIYF | TGCGCCAGCAGCACCTACACAGGGTCTGGAAACACCATATATTTT
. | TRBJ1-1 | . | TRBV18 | CASSPKTGNTEAFF | TGTGCCAGCTCACCAAAGACAGGAAACACTGAAGCTTTCTTT
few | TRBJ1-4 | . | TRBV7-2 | CASSPGQGQNEKLFF | TGTGCCAGCAGTCCAGGACAAGGACAAAATGAAAAACTGTTTTTT
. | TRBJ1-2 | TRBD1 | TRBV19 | CASSTGQGAPGGYTF | TGTGCCAGTAGTACGGGACAGGGGGCGCCGGGTGGCTACACCTTC
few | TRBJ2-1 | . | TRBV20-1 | CSARRWVDEQFF | TGCAGTGCGAGAAGGTGGGTGGATGAGCAGTTCTTC
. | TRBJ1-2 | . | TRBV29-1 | CSAQTPYGRDYGYTF | TGCAGCGCCCAGACGCCATACGGACGCGACTATGGCTACACCTTC
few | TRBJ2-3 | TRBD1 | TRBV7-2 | CASSLPGQVVVTDTQYF | TGTGCCAGCAGCTTACCCGGACAGGTCGTGGTCACAGATACGCAGTATTTT
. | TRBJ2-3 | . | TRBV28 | CASRAWGITDTQYF | TGTGCCAGCAGGGCCTGGGGTATTACAGATACGCAGTATTTT
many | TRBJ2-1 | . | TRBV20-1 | CSARDTVSYNEQFF | TGCAGTGCTAGGGACACGGTATCCTACAATGAGCAGTTCTTC
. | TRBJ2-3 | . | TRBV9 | CASSVRFLGDTQYF | TGTGCCAGCAGCGTGAGGTTCCTCGGGGATACGCAGTATTTT
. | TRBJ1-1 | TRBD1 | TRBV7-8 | CASSPRDRRNTEAFF | TGTGCCAGCAGCCCTCGGGACAGACGGAACACTGAAGCTTTCTTT
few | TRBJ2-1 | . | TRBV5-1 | CASSLRAGDQSNEQFF | TGCGCCAGCAGCTTGCGCGCTGGGGACCAATCAAATGAGCAGTTCTTC
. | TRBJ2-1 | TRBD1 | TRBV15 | CATSRKDRRNNEQFF | TGTGCCACCAGCAGAAAGGACAGGCGGAACAATGAGCAGTTCTTC
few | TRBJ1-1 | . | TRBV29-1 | CSADRGTFEAFF | TGCAGCGCCGATCGGGGGACCTTTGAAGCTTTCTTT
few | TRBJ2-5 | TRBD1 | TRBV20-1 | CSASWTGEETQYF | TGCAGTGCTAGCTGGACAGGGGAAGAGACCCAGTACTTC
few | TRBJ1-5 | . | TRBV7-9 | CASSSGRKPQHF | TGTGCCAGCAGCTCGGGGAGGAAGCCCCAGCATTTT
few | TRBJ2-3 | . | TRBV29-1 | CSGGPGRGDTQYF | TGCAGCGGGGGGCCAGGGAGGGGAGATACGCAGTATTTT
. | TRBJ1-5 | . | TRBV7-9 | CASSLALTSNQPQHF | TGTGCCAGCAGCTTAGCCCTGACGAGCAATCAGCCCCAGCATTTT
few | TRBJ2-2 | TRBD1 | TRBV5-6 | CASSLRDRGTQGELFF | TGTGCCAGCAGCTTGAGGGACAGAGGGACACAAGGGGAGCTGTTTTTT
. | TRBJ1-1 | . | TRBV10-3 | CAISMEGMNTEAFF | TGTGCCATCAGTATGGAGGGGATGAACACTGAAGCTTTCTTT
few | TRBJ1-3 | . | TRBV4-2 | CASSQVVSAAGNTIYF | TGTGCCAGCAGCCAAGTAGTGTCGGCGGCTGGAAACACCATATATTTT
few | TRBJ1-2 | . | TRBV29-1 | CSVDKRSEGYGYTF | TGCAGCGTTGATAAGCGTTCTGAGGGCTATGGCTACACCTTC
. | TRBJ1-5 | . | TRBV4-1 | CASSQVGGRDSQPQHF | TGCGCCAGCAGCCAAGTAGGAGGTAGGGATTCTCAGCCCCAGCATTTT
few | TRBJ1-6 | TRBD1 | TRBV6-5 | CASSYSRDRRSPLHF | TGTGCCAGCAGTTACTCGAGGGACAGGAGATCACCCCTCCACTTT
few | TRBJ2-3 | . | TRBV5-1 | CASSLRAPGSTDTQYF | TGCGCCAGCAGCTTGCGAGCCCCCGGGAGCACAGATACGCAGTATTTT
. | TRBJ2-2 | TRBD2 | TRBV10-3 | CAISVRGDTGELFF | TGTGCCATCAGCGTGCGGGGGGACACCGGGGAGCTGTTTTTT
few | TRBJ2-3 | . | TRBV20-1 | CSARGLLEPQYF | TGCAGTGCTAGAGGACTCCTCGAACCGCAGTATTTT
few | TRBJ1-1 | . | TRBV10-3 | CAIRRNEGTSEAFF | TGTGCCATTCGAAGGAATGAAGGGACCTCTGAAGCTTTCTTT
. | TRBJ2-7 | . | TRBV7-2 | CASSFSGSGEQYF | TGTGCCAGCAGCTTTTCGGGCAGCGGCGAGCAGTACTTC